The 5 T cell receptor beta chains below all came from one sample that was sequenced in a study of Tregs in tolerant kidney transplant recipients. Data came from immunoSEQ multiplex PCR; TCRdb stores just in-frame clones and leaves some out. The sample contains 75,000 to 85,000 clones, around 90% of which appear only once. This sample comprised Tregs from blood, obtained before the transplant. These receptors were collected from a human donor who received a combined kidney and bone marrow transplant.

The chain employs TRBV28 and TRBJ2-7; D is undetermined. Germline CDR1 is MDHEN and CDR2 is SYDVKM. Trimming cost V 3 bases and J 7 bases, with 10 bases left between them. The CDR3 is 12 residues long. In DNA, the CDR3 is TGTGCCAGCAGTTTCGCCGGACGAGAGCAGTACTTC. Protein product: CASSFAGREQYF.

This CDR3 reads CSVEKRVADTQYF. CDR3 nucleotides: TGCAGCGTTGAAAAACGGGTGGCAGATACGCAGTATTTT. The chain is built from TRBV29-1 and TRBJ2-3; D remains unclear. V lost 2 bases to trimming and J lost 4 bases, with 10 bases between them. Germline V gene data show CDR1 as SQVTM and CDR2 as ANQGSEA. The CDR3 is 13 amino acids.

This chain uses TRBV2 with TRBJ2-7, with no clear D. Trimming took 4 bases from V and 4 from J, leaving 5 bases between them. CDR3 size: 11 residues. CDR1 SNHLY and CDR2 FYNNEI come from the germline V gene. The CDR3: CASSGGYEQYF. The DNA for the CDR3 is TGTGCCAGCAGTGGGGGATACGAGCAGTACTTC.

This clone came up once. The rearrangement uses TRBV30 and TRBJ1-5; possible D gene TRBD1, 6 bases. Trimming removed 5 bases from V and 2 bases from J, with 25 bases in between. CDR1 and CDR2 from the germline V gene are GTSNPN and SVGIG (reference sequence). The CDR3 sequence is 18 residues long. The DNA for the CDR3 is TGTGCCTGGCCAGGTGGCCAACTGAGGGGGATTTGCAATCAGCCCCAGCATTTT. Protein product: CAWPGGQLRGICNQPQHF. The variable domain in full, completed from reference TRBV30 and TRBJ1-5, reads SQTIHQWPATLVQPVGSPLSLECTVEGTSNPNLYWYRQAAGRGLQLLFYSVGIGQISSEVPQNLSASRPQDRQFILSSKKLLLSDSGFYLCAWPGGQLRGICNQPQHFGDGTRLSIL.

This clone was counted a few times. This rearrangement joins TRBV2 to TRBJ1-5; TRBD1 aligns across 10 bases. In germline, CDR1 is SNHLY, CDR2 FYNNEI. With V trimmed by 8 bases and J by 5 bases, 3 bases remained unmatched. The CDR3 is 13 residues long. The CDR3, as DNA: TGTGCCAGCGACAGGGGGCTTGATCAGCCCCAGCATTTT. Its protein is CASDRGLDQPQHF.